This T cell receptor (beta chain) was sequenced during a study of cytomegalovirus exposure and HLA in healthy donors. Profiled with immunoSEQ multiplex PCR; TCRdb holds only in-frame clones, not every one. The sample shows more than 100,000 clones, 88% of them seen only once. General study results and limits: High sensitivity and specificity were reportedly achieved when the classifier diagnosed cytomegalovirus status. For most TCR sequences rarity was the rule, although some public TCRs occurred in many donors.

A remark on this clone: Its antigen is not known.

The V gene's germline CDR1 is SGHTA and CDR2 FQGTGA. The CDR3 covers 15 residues. V lost 3 bases, J lost 6 bases, and 15 bases lay in between. The source material was PBMCs. This sequence originates from a man aged 25 to 45 in good health and CMV-seronegative. The chain joins TRBV7-3 to TRBJ2-1; TRBD2 might be the D (6 bases). DNA of the CDR3: TGTGCCAGCAGCTTCGTGAGGGATAGCGGCAATGAGCAGTTCTTC. It translates to CASSFVRDSGNEQFF.